Listed here are 24 T cell receptor beta chains from one sample, sequenced in a study of blood T cells in healthy people across ages. It was with a sample-barcoded 5' primer and a J-beta primer mix that a second PCR of about 6 to 12 cycles was run. From the 5' RACE reads, TCRdb called clonotypes with MiXCR, one entry per CDR3 protein. Seen here are 950,000 to 1,200,000 distinct CDR3 sequences, more than 30% observed once, and the top ten hold about 12%. Input material: blood. These TCRs come from a man between 18 and 35 years old in good health.

This clonotype showed up just a few times. The chain carries TRBV6-5 and TRBJ2-1; TRBD1 matches 8 bases. This CDR3 has 16 residues. J was trimmed by 4 bases and V by 5 bases; bases with no gene match: 10. CDR1 and CDR2 (germline): MNHEY, SVGAGI. As DNA, the CDR3 is TGTGCCAGCAGTCAGTGGGGGACAGGAATTTACAATGAGCAGTTCTTC. Translating it yields CASSQWGTGIYNEQFF.

This rearrangement joins TRBV27 to TRBJ2-5; 14 bases are shared with TRBD2. Trimming cost V 6 bases and J 5 bases; bases outside gene matches: 17. The CDR3 sequence is 19 residues long. Germline V gene lookup returns CDR1 MNHEY and CDR2 SMNVEV (reference sequence). Written as DNA, the CDR3 is TGTGCCAGCAGCCGTGGGACTAGCGGGGGCCCTGTTTCCGATGAGACCCAGTACTTC. Translating it yields CASSRGTSGGPVSDETQYF.

The rearrangement uses TRBV12-3 or TRBV12-4 and TRBJ2-1, with 11 bases that match TRBD2. Trimming took 1 base from V and 9 from J; bases not matched to a gene: 5. The CDR3 has 15 amino acids. This CDR3 is CASSLVTSGGGEQFF. CDR3 in DNA: TGTGCCAGCAGTTTAGTCACTAGCGGGGGCGGTGAGCAGTTCTTC.

V usage is TRBV7-9 and J usage is TRBJ2-7; TRBD1 matches 7 bases. The trim removed 5 bases at V and 3 bases at J, leaving 7 bases unmatched. This CDR3 is 14 amino acids long. In germline, CDR1 is SEHNR, CDR2 FQNEAQ (reference sequence). The CDR3 sequence: CASSVGNRGYEQYF. In nucleotides, the CDR3 is TGTGCCAGCAGCGTAGGAAACAGGGGCTACGAGCAGTACTTC. The whole variable domain, filled in from reference TRBV7-9 and TRBJ2-7, reads DTGVSQNPRHKITKRGQNVTFRCDPISEHNRLYWYRQTLGQGPEFLTYFQNEAQLEKSRLLSDRFSAERPKGSFSTLEIQRTEQGDSAMYLCASSVGNRGYEQYFGPGTRLTVT.

The V and J genes are TRBV5-1 and TRBJ1-1; D possibly corresponds to TRBD1 (5 bases). The CDR3 contains 15 residues. Deletions cut 0 bases from V and 7 bases from J, with 16 bases between. The germline gives CDR1 SGHRS, CDR2 YFSETQ. The CDR3 region is CASSLGDGTGYEAFF. For the CDR3, the DNA is TGCGCCAGCAGCTTGGGGGATGGAACAGGCTATGAAGCTTTCTTT.

This clonotype was counted a few times. V usage is TRBV6-2 or TRBV6-3 and J usage is TRBJ1-2; D is perhaps TRBD1 (6 bases). V lost 7 bases to trimming and J lost 2 bases, with 14 bases between them. The CDR3 is 14 amino acids. CDR1 and CDR2 from the germline V gene are MNHEY and SVGEGT. The CDR3 region has the DNA TGTGCCAGCAAGCCTGGGACAAACAACTATGGCTACACCTTC. The encoded protein is CASKPGTNNYGYTF.

This clonotype was seen only a few times. The chain couples TRBV20-1 to TRBJ1-2, with a tentative D call TRBD1 (6 bases). The length of the CDR3 is 15 residues. Germline CDR1 DFQATT, CDR2 SNEGSKA (reference sequence). V was pared by 6 bases and J by 2 bases, with 19 bases between. CDR3 nucleotides: TGCAGTGCGGGACGGGGGGGCCTAGAAAACTATGGCTACACCTTC. It specifies CSAGRGGLENYGYTF.

The V and J genes are TRBV6-1 and TRBJ2-3; maybe TRBD2 (6 bases). V was trimmed by 2 bases and J by 2 bases, leaving 14 bases between them. Germline V lookup: CDR1 MNHNS, CDR2 SASEGT. This CDR3 spans 16 amino acids. This chain's CDR3 is CASSEPGRYDTDTQYF. CDR3 DNA: TGTGCCAGCAGTGAACCAGGGAGGTACGACACAGATACGCAGTATTTT.

The chain couples TRBV24-1 to TRBJ1-1, with D perhaps matching TRBD1 (6 bases). The V gene lost 7 bases and the J gene lost 5 bases, with 13 bases spanning the gap. This CDR3 region has 13 residues. Germline V gene sequence: CDR1 KGHDR, CDR2 SFDVKD. The CDR3 DNA reads as TGTGCCACCAGCTCCACAGGGTGGACTGAAGCTTTCTTT. The encoded protein is CATSSTGWTEAFF.

The genes are TRBV21-1 and TRBJ2-5; the D segment call TRBD1 is taken from the table without a DNA check. TRBV21-1 is given as a pseudogene. The CDR3 length is 16 residues. DNA for the CDR3: TGTGCCAGCAGCAAACCCCCGGCAGGCGTACAAGAGACCCAGTACTTC. Residues: CASSKPPAGVQETQYF.

This clonotype was recorded a few times. This chain joins TRBV7-8 and TRBJ2-1; D call uncertain. CDR3 length equals 16 residues. The V end was cut by 5 bases, the J end by 2 bases, with 16 bases between. From germline, CDR1 is SGHVS and CDR2 FQNEAQ. Written as DNA, the CDR3 is TGTGCCAGCAGCCCTTCTTTCAACCCGCCCTACAATGAGCAGTTCTTC. Protein: CASSPSFNPPYNEQFF.

This rearrangement joins TRBV20-1 to TRBJ1-1; D perhaps matches TRBD1 (5 bases). The CDR3 length is 14 residues. Germline CDR1 is DFQATT and CDR2 is SNEGSKA (reference sequence). Trimming cost V 0 bases and J 5 bases, with 13 bases left between them. The CDR3 is CSARDTGPGTEAFF. DNA for the CDR3: TGCAGTGCTAGAGACACGGGACCGGGGACTGAAGCTTTCTTT.

This clonotype showed up just a few times. The chain is built from TRBV10-3 and TRBJ2-5; D not certain. V dropped 9 bases and J dropped 1 base, with 9 bases sitting between them. Germline V CDR1 and CDR2: ENHRY, SYGVKD. The CDR3 length is 12 residues. The CDR3 nucleotides read TGTGCCATTGGAGATATCCAAGAGACCCAGTACTTC. Its protein is CAIGDIQETQYF.

The sample holds a few counts of this clonotype. The chain employs TRBV4-3 and TRBJ2-3; a possible D gene is TRBD2 (5 bases). The germline V gene has CDR1 LGHNA and CDR2 YSLEER. The CDR3 has 19 amino acids. The V gene lost 0 bases and the J gene lost 2 bases, with 21 bases spanning the gap. The CDR3 sequence: CASSQDSQRVSTYTDTQYF. The CDR3 nucleotides are TGCGCCAGCAGCCAAGATTCGCAGAGGGTGTCAACTTACACAGATACGCAGTATTTT.

The sample holds a few counts of this clonotype. This rearrangement joins TRBV12-3 or TRBV12-4 to TRBJ1-6; 7 nucleotides agree with TRBD1. This CDR3 has 16 amino acids. V dropped 6 bases and J dropped 14; count of bases not matched to a gene: 19. CDR3 sequence reads: CASRRTRDSLAVALHF. The CDR3 DNA reads TGTGCCAGCAGACGGACCCGGGACAGTTTGGCGGTTGCCCTCCACTTT.

The CDR3 nucleotides are TGTGCCAGCTCACCAATGTCGGTAGCGGGCCCCAAAAACATTCAGTACTTC. Its translation: CASSPMSVAGPKNIQYF. V gene TRBV18 combines with J gene TRBJ2-4; 7 nucleotides match TRBD2. The J segment lost 2 bases and the V segment lost 2 bases, leaving 9 bases of the junction unmatched. The CDR3 sequence is 17 residues long. Germline CDR1 is KGHSH and CDR2 is LQKENI.

This clonotype has just a few counts. The V and J genes are TRBV6-5 and TRBJ2-3; TRBD2 matches 7 bases. The germline gives CDR1 MNHEY, CDR2 SVGAGI. This CDR3 comprises 14 residues. The V segment lost 5 bases and the J segment 2 bases; nucleotides outside the gene matches: 4. The CDR3 protein is CASSIAGSTDTQYF. CDR3 nucleotides: TGTGCCAGCAGTATAGCGGGCTCCACAGATACGCAGTATTTT.

The V call is TRBV2, the J call TRBJ2-1; D is ambiguous. The germline V gene has CDR1 SNHLY and CDR2 FYNNEI. Trimming removed 2 bases at V and 7 bases at J, with 15 bases between. The CDR3 is 15 residues long. Written as DNA, the CDR3 is TGTGCCAGCAGTGAATCGGCGGATAGCAGGAATGAGCAGTTCTTC. This codes for CASSESADSRNEQFF.

This chain joins TRBV10-3 and TRBJ2-2, with D unresolved. CDR3 size: 12 residues. V was cut by 6 bases and J by 2 bases, with 4 bases left in between. Germline V CDR1 and CDR2: ENHRY, SYGVKD. As DNA, the CDR3 is TGTGCCATCAGGGGAAACACCGGGGAGCTGTTTTTT. Protein product: CAIRGNTGELFF.

The chain couples TRBV4-3 to TRBJ2-1, with a possible D match to TRBD2 (5 bases). Trimming removed 0 bases at V and 5 bases at J, with 14 bases between. From germline, CDR1 is LGHNA and CDR2 YSLEER. This CDR3 region has 16 residues. The CDR3: CASSQDTRSFNNEQFF. CDR3 DNA: TGCGCCAGCAGCCAAGATACTAGGTCGTTTAACAATGAGCAGTTCTTC.

This clonotype was counted only a few times. This chain links TRBV30 with TRBJ2-3; D uncertain. Looked up from germline, CDR1 is GTSNPN and CDR2 is SVGIG (reference sequence). Trimming pared 2 bases from V and 5 bases from J, leaving 11 bases between. The CDR3 consists of 13 residues. The CDR3 loop reads CAWSPGLGDTQYF. CDR3 sequence (DNA): TGTGCCTGGAGTCCTGGTCTCGGAGATACGCAGTATTTT.

A few counts support this clonotype. The chain couples TRBV12-3 or TRBV12-4 to TRBJ1-5, with 9 positions matching TRBD1. The CDR3 has 15 amino acids. Trimming cost V 6 bases and J 4 bases; bases outside gene matches: 7. The CDR3 DNA sequence: TGTGCCAGCAGCCCCGGGACAGGGCCAAATCAGCCCCAGCATTTT. This encodes CASSPGTGPNQPQHF.

At least ten counts were recorded for this clonotype. The genes are TRBV10-3 and TRBJ2-1; tentatively, D is TRBD2 (6 bases). The CDR3 is 14 amino acids. Trimming took 6 bases from V and 0 from J, leaving 9 bases between them. CDR1 ENHRY and CDR2 SYGVKD come from the germline V gene. CDR3: CAIRAAGSYNEQFF. The CDR3 DNA is TGTGCCATCAGGGCAGCGGGCTCCTACAATGAGCAGTTCTTC.

This clonotype was seen a few times. V usage is TRBV7-2 and J usage is TRBJ1-2; D is possibly TRBD1 (6 bases). This CDR3 spans 15 amino acids. Germline CDR1 reads SGHTA; CDR2 reads FQGNSA. The germline V and J ends were trimmed by 1 base and 3 bases, with 12 bases remaining between them. CDR3 nucleotides: TGTGCCAGCAGCTTAGGGGGGGCCTCCGACTATGGCTACACCTTC. Its protein is CASSLGGASDYGYTF.